The T cell receptor (beta chain) described here comes from a study of identical twins. V shed 10 bases and J 3 bases; nucleotides not matched to a gene: 11. This CDR3 region has 14 residues. Looked up from germline, CDR1 is ENHRY and CDR2 is SYGVKD. TCRdb called the 5' RACE reads again in MiXCR, with one record for every CDR3 protein. Found here are hundreds of thousands of distinct CDR3 sequences, about an eighth of them singletons; the top ten hold 8.8%. The clonotype originates from a woman aged 18-30 years in good health. The sample comprised memory (CD45RO+) T cells sorted from blood. V and J are TRBV10-3 and TRBJ2-7; 8 bases are shared with TRBD1. The CDR3, as DNA: TGTGCCACCCACCCGGGACAGGAGTTCTACGAGCAGTACTTC. This codes for CATHPGQEFYEQYF.